These 27 T cell receptor beta chains originate from one sample sequenced in a study of Tregs in tolerant kidney transplant recipients. The method was immunoSEQ multiplex PCR; TCRdb's version includes in-frame clones alone and lacks a portion of them. This sample's clone table lists approximately 49,000 clones. The material sequenced was CD4+ T cells from blood, taken before the transplant. The receptor source for this set is a human donor who received a combined kidney and bone marrow transplant.

Remarks on this clone: Read coverage stops 3 residues before the CDR3 terminus; the germline J gene supplies the remainder. The chain has TRBV5-1 and TRBJ1-4; possible D gene TRBD1, 6 bases. The germline gives CDR1 SGHRS, CDR2 YFSETQ. Trimming stripped 5 bases from V and 0 bases from J, with 8 bases between. The CDR3 is made up of 14 amino acids. CDR3 sequence reads: CASRGQPTNEKLFF. The CDR3 bases that were read are TGCGCCAGCAGAGGACAGCCAACTAATGAAAAA.

About this clone itself: The read halts 3 residues ahead of the CDR3 end, with the missing end drawn from the germline J gene. The rearrangement joins TRBV7-3 to TRBJ2-7; the D gene is possibly TRBD2 (6 bases). V gave up 5 bases and J gave up 6 bases, with 17 bases separating them. Germline V CDR1 and CDR2: SGHTA, FQGTGA. This CDR3 region has 14 residues. CDR3 protein: CASSPTWRGSEQYF. CDR3 bases read: TGTGCCAGCAGCCCCACTTGGCGGGGTTCCGAG.

Comment on this clone: The read finishes 3 residues shy of the CDR3 end, and the germline J gene is used to complete it. The chain joins TRBV11-3 to TRBJ1-1; 10 bases fit TRBD1. Germline values: CDR1 SGHNT, CDR2 YENEEA. CDR3 length: 13 residues. The CDR3 DNA, read in part, is TGTGCCAGCAGCTCGAGGACAGGGGGAGAA. This translates into CASSSRTGGE. The CDR3 reads in full as CASSSRTGGEAFF.

The CDR3 bases that were read are TGCGCCAGCAGCTTGCTGGGCGACAGGGTTTACGAG. This translates into CASSLLGDRVYE. The entire CDR3 sequence reads CASSLLGDRVYEQYF. The chain recombines TRBV5-1 with TRBJ2-7; TRBD1 matches 7 bases. The sequenced fragment ends 3 residues before the CDR3 boundary, so the rest is inferred from the germline J gene. The germline CDR1 and CDR2 sequences are SGHRS and YFSETQ. CDR3 length: 15 residues. V was pared by 1 base and J by 4 bases, with 8 bases of the junction left unmatched.

Note on this clone: The observed sequence ends 3 residues before the CDR3 terminus, with the missing tail filled in from the germline J gene. V usage is TRBV19 and J usage is TRBJ2-5; 7 bases align to TRBD2. Germline V lookup: CDR1 LNHDA, CDR2 SQIVND (reference sequence). Germline trimming cut 5 bases from V and 0 bases from J; bases unmatched to any gene: 9. This CDR3 is built from 16 residues. The CDR3 DNA, read in part, is TGTGCCAGTAGTCTTAGCCTAGCGGCCAACCAAGAGACC. This encodes CASSLSLAANQET. The whole CDR3 is CASSLSLAANQETQYF.

Concerning this clone: The read comes to an end 3 residues before the CDR3 does, leaving the germline J gene to fill in the end. This sequence joins TRBV28 and TRBJ2-7; D uncertain. Per the germline V gene, CDR1 is MDHEN and CDR2 is SYDVKM. The CDR3 totals 15 residues. Trimming took off 3 bases at V and 4 bases at J, with 16 bases between the two ends. The DNA read from the CDR3 is TGTGCCAGCAGTTTCCGCGGCACGAAAAATTACGAG. It yields the protein CASSFRGTKNYE. The whole CDR3 region reads CASSFRGTKNYEQYF.

With respect to this clone: From the germline J gene comes the end of the CDR3, since the read stops 3 residues before it. The chain is built from TRBV2 and TRBJ1-1, with 7 bases identical to TRBD1. This CDR3 region has 13 residues. CDR1 is SNHLY and CDR2 is FYNNEI in the germline V gene. Trimming took 10 bases from V and 2 from J; bases not matched to a gene: 7. The CDR3 loop reads CATLGQFNTEAFF. The sequenced part of the CDR3 DNA is TGTGCCACCTTGGGACAGTTCAACACTGAA.

In regard to this clone: Sequencing ends 3 residues short of the CDR3 end; the germline J gene provides the rest. The chain has TRBV6-2 or TRBV6-3 and TRBJ2-1; 8 nucleotides line up with TRBD2. The CDR3 sequence is 15 residues long. Unmatched junction bases numbered 15, after V lost 10 bases and J lost 7 bases. Germline V gives CDR1 MNHEY, CDR2 SVGEGT. The CDR3 here is CATSPGGRLSNEQFF. The covered CDR3 bases are TGTGCCACCTCCCCCGGCGGGAGGTTGAGTAATGAG.

To note about this clone: The read stops 3 residues short of the end of the CDR3; the missing end is completed from the germline J gene. V and J are TRBV7-2 and TRBJ1-1; no definite D call. The germline V gene encodes CDR1 SGHTA and CDR2 FQGNSA. The CDR3 is made up of 16 amino acids. V gave up 0 bases and J gave up 2 bases, with 13 bases separating them. The part of the CDR3 DNA that was read is TGTGCCAGCAGCTTAGCGTTCCTGGCGGAAAACACTGAA. Translated, it gives CASSLAFLAENTE. In full, the CDR3 is CASSLAFLAENTEAFF.

As concerns this clone: The read gets to within 3 residues of the CDR3 end, and the germline J gene fills in the rest. The chain uses TRBV20-1 and TRBJ2-5, with D maybe TRBD2 (5 bases). This CDR3 contains 10 residues. CDR1 is DFQATT and CDR2 is SNEGSKA in the germline V gene (reference sequence). V lost 5 bases to trimming and J lost 7 bases, with 8 bases between them. CDR3 amino acids: CSAHEGTQYF. The sequenced CDR3 bases are TGCAGTGCTCACGAGGGGACC.

A word on this clone: The CDR3 is cut off 3 residues early in the read; its end comes from the germline J gene. The V gene is TRBV19, the J gene TRBJ2-3; D is possibly TRBD1 (5 bases). Germline V gene data show CDR1 as LNHDA and CDR2 as SQIVND (reference sequence). The CDR3 spans 15 residues. The V end lost 3 bases, the J end lost 0 bases, and 10 bases lay between the germline ends. The CDR3 sequence is CASSISGSSTDTQYF. The sequenced CDR3 bases are TGTGCCAGTAGTATCTCAGGGTCTAGCACAGATACG.

With respect to this clone: Sequencing ends 3 residues short of the CDR3 end; the germline J gene provides the rest. This sequence joins TRBV19 and TRBJ2-5; D is unresolved. Germline assignment: CDR1 LNHDA and CDR2 SQIVND (reference sequence). V lost 3 bases, J lost 0 bases, and 14 bases lay in between. The CDR3 is 16 residues long. The part of the CDR3 DNA that was read is TGTGCCAGTAGTATCGCCCGAGACTGGGACCAAGAGACC. Protein: CASSIARDWDQET. The CDR3 in its entirety is CASSIARDWDQETQYF. The full variable domain, in which reference TRBV19 and TRBJ2-5 provide the parts outside the CDR3, is DGGITQSPKYLFRKEGQNVTLSCEQNLNHDAMYWYRQDPGQGLRLIYYSQIVNDFQKGDIAEGYSVSREKKESFPLTVTSAQKNPTAFYLCASSIARDWDQETQYFGPGTRLLVL.

Partial CDR3 DNA: TGTGCCAGCAGCCCGGGGGGGAGGAACACTGAA. This encodes CASSPGGRNTE. The CDR3, in full, reads CASSPGGRNTEAFF. The J gene is TRBJ1-1, the V gene TRBV6-2 or TRBV6-3; weak D call: TRBD1 (5 bases). Read coverage stops 3 residues before the CDR3 terminus; the germline J gene supplies the remainder. The CDR3 is 14 amino acids. Trimming took 6 bases from V and 1 from J, leaving 12 bases between them. Germline assignment: CDR1 MNHEY and CDR2 SVGEGT.

With regard to this clone: From the germline J gene comes the end of the CDR3, since the read stops 3 residues before it. V is TRBV20-1 and J is TRBJ2-5, with a tentative D call TRBD2 (6 bases). V was cut by 3 bases and J by 0 bases, with 11 bases left in between. Germline V gene lookup returns CDR1 DFQATT and CDR2 SNEGSKA (reference sequence). The CDR3 has 14 residues. CDR3 loop: CSASVGTYQETQYF. CDR3 DNA, as far as it was read: TGCAGTGCTAGTGTGGGGACTTACCAAGAGACC.

Points on this clone: The read terminates 3 residues before the CDR3 end, so the remaining end is supplied by the germline J gene. The chain links TRBV7-6 to TRBJ2-7; tentatively, D is TRBD1 (5 bases). V gave up 5 bases and J gave up 6 bases, with 20 bases separating them. The CDR3 covers 15 residues. Looked up from germline, CDR1 is SGHVS and CDR2 is FNYEAQ. The CDR3 loop reads CASSPSPAGSFEQYF. The sequenced part of the CDR3 DNA is TGTGCCAGCAGCCCTTCACCGGCAGGGTCTTTCGAG.

In the case of this clone: Read coverage stops 3 residues before the CDR3 terminus; the germline J gene supplies the remainder. The genes are TRBV5-1 and TRBJ1-2, with TRBD1 matching 7 bases. CDR3 size: 15 residues. Germline V gene data show CDR1 as SGHRS and CDR2 as YFSETQ. J gave up 7 bases and V 1 base, and 10 bases lay outside the gene matches. This chain's CDR3 is CASSLQFGDSSGYTF. The DNA read from the CDR3 is TGCGCCAGCAGCTTGCAGTTCGGGGACAGCTCTGGC.

As concerns this clone: The read gets to within 3 residues of the CDR3 end, and the germline J gene fills in the rest. The chain uses TRBV30 and TRBJ1-1; D is ambiguous. Germline V gene data show CDR1 as GTSNPN and CDR2 as SVGIG (reference sequence). This CDR3 has 12 residues. V dropped 5 bases and J dropped 0 bases, with 7 bases sitting between them. CDR3 amino acids: CAWQRLNTEAFF. The part of the CDR3 DNA that was read is TGTGCCTGGCAGAGGCTGAACACTGAA.

Points on this clone: Sequencing ends 3 residues short of the CDR3 end; the germline J gene provides the rest. This sequence joins TRBV11-2 and TRBJ2-5, with 7 bases that match TRBD1. The CDR3 runs 15 residues. The V and J ends lost 4 bases and 5 bases, in that order; junction bases with no gene match: 10. The germline CDR1 and CDR2 sequences are SGHAT and FQNNGV. The DNA read from the CDR3 is TGTGCCAGCAGCTCCTCAGGACAGGCCCGGGAGACC. Protein product: CASSSSGQARET. The full CDR3 is CASSSSGQARETQYF. Using reference TRBV11-2 and TRBJ2-5 for the parts outside the CDR3, the full variable domain is EAGVAQSPRYKIIEKRQSVAFWCNPISGHATLYWYQQILGQGPKLLIQFQNNGVVDDSQLPKDRFSAERLKGVDSTLKIQPAKLEDSAVYLCASSSSGQARETQYFGPGTRLLVL.

A remark on this clone: The read finishes 3 residues shy of the CDR3 end, and the germline J gene is used to complete it. This sequence joins TRBV5-1 and TRBJ2-1; TRBD2 matches 11 bases. The germline V gene encodes CDR1 SGHRS and CDR2 YFSETQ. The junction had 9 bases not matched to a gene; V was cut back by 2 bases and J by 8 bases. The CDR3 consists of 16 residues. The CDR3 loop reads CASSLKTSGIMDEQFF. The CDR3 bases that were read are TGCGCCAGCAGCTTAAAGACTAGCGGGATAATGGATGAG.

Regarding this clone: The missing CDR3 end, 3 residues past where the read stops, is filled in from the germline J gene. The chain couples TRBV12-5 to TRBJ1-5, with D possibly TRBD1 on 5 matching bases. Germline V gene sequence: CDR1 LGHNT, CDR2 FRNRAP. V was trimmed by 3 bases and J by 6 bases, leaving 15 bases between them. This CDR3 has 15 residues. The sequenced CDR3 bases are TGTGCTAGTGGTTTTGGAGGGGCGACGGGTCAGCCC. This sequence encodes CASGFGGATGQP. The whole CDR3 protein is CASGFGGATGQPQHF.

Points on this clone: The sequence runs out 3 residues before the end of the CDR3; the remainder is reconstructed from the germline J gene. This chain connects TRBV10-2 to TRBJ2-2; 9 nucleotides line up with TRBD2. V shed 6 bases, J shed 1 base, and the junction held 0 bases outside the gene matches. The CDR3 loop spans 14 amino acids. The germline CDR1 and CDR2 sequences are WSHSY and SAAADI. The covered CDR3 bases are TGCGCCAGCAGACTAGCGGGGAACACCGGGGAG. Its translation: CASRLAGNTGE. The full CDR3 protein reads CASRLAGNTGELFF.

As concerns this clone: The read halts 3 residues ahead of the CDR3 end, with the missing end drawn from the germline J gene. The chain uses TRBV19 and TRBJ2-7, with 10 bases that match TRBD1. CDR3 length equals 16 residues. With V trimmed by 5 bases and J by 2 bases, 9 bases remained unmatched. Germline CDR1 and CDR2: LNHDA and SQIVND (reference sequence). The sequenced CDR3 bases are TGTGCCAGTAGTTCTCGACAGGGGGCCGGAACCTACGAG. Translating gives CASSSRQGAGTYE. The full CDR3 protein reads CASSSRQGAGTYEQYF.

In the case of this clone: The CDR3 end falls 3 residues outside the read, so it is completed with the germline J gene. The genes are TRBV20-1 and TRBJ2-5, with TRBD2 as a possible D gene (6 bases). The germline V gene encodes CDR1 DFQATT and CDR2 SNEGSKA (reference sequence). V dropped 5 bases and J dropped 5 bases, with 6 bases sitting between them. CDR3 size: 10 residues. CDR3 residues: CSAGGETQYF. CDR3 bases read: TGCAGTGCTGGGGGGGAGACC.

In regard to this clone: The read ends 3 residues before the CDR3 terminus; that terminus is restored from the germline J gene. The gene calls are TRBV7-6 and TRBJ2-1; 14 bases agree with TRBD2. The ends lost 4 bases at V and 9 bases at J; junction bases unmatched: 5. Germline loops: CDR1 SGHVS, CDR2 FNYEAQ. CDR3 length equals 15 residues. CDR3 bases read: TGTGCCAGCAGCTCCGGGACTAGCGGGAGTTCTGAG. As protein: CASSSGTSGSSE. The full CDR3 reads CASSSGTSGSSEQFF.

Worth noting for this clone: The read terminates 3 residues ahead of where the CDR3 ends, so the germline J gene completes it. The chain uses TRBV5-1 and TRBJ2-5, with TRBD1 matching 8 bases. The CDR3 has 15 amino acids. V shed 0 bases, J shed 5 bases, and the junction held 6 bases outside the gene matches. Germline values: CDR1 SGHRS, CDR2 YFSETQ. The CDR3 loop is CASSLVAGGLETQYF. The sequenced part of the CDR3 DNA is TGCGCCAGCAGCTTGGTTGCAGGGGGCCTGGAGACC. Together with reference TRBV5-1 and TRBJ2-5, the CDR3 gives the full variable domain: KAGVTQTPRYLIKTRGQQVTLSCSPISGHRSVSWYQQTPGQGLQFLFEYFSETQRNKGNFPGRFSGRQFSNSRSEMNVSTLELGDSALYLCASSLVAGGLETQYFGPGTRLLVL.

Note on this clone: The read falls 3 residues short of the CDR3 end, and the missing part is taken from the germline J gene. The chain uses TRBV19 and TRBJ2-5; D ambiguous. V lost 7 bases to trimming and J lost 5 bases, with 17 bases between them. This CDR3 comprises 14 residues. CDR1 is LNHDA, CDR2 SQIVND, per germline (reference sequence). CDR3 amino acids: CASNPGGPRETQYF. The sequenced CDR3 bases are TGTGCCAGTAATCCTGGTGGTCCAAGGGAGACC.

A word on this clone: Read coverage stops 3 residues before the CDR3 terminus; the germline J gene supplies the remainder. At the DNA level, this CDR3 is encoded by other sequences in the same sample as well. This chain connects TRBV7-2 to TRBJ2-1; 9 positions agree with TRBD1. Germline V gives CDR1 SGHTA, CDR2 FQGNSA. The CDR3 has 15 residues. The junction had 6 bases not matched to a gene; V was cut back by 3 bases and J by 6 bases. The part of the CDR3 DNA that was read is TGTGCCAGCAGCTTGGGGGGACAGGGCTCCAATGAG. As protein: CASSLGGQGSNE. The whole CDR3 protein is CASSLGGQGSNEQFF.